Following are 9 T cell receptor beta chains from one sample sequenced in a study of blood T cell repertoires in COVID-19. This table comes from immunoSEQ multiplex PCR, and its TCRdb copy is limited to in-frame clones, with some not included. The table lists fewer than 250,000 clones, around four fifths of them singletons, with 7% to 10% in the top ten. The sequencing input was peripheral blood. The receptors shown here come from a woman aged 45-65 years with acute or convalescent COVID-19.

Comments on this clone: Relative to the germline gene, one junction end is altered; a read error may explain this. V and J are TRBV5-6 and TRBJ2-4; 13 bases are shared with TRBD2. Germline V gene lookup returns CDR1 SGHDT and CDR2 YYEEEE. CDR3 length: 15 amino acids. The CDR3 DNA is TGTGCCAGCAGTGACCCGGGACTAGCGGGATCAAATGCGGACTTC. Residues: CASSDPGLAGSNADF.

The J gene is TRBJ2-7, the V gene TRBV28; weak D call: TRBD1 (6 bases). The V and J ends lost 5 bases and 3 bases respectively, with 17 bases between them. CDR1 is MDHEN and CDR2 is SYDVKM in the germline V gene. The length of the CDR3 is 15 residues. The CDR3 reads CASSPPPYRDYEQYF. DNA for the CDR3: TGTGCCAGCAGTCCCCCCCCCTACAGGGACTACGAGCAGTACTTC.

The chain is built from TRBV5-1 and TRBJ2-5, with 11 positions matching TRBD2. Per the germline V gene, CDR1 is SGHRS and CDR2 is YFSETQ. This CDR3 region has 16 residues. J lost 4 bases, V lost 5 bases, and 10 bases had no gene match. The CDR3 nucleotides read TGCGCCAGCAGGGACAGACTAGCGGGATTCGGAGAGACCCAGTACTTC. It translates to CASRDRLAGFGETQYF.

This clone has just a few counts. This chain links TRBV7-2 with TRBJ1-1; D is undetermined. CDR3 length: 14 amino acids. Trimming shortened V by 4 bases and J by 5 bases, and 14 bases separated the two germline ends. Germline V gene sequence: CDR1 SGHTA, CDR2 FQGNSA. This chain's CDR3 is CASSSGGGRTEAFF. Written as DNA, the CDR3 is TGTGCCAGCAGCTCCGGTGGAGGGAGGACTGAAGCTTTCTTT.

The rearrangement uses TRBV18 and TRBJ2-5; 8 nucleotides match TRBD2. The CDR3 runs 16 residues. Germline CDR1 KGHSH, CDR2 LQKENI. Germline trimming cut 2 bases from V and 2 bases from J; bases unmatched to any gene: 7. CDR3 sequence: CASSPMLAGSQETQYF. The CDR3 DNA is TGTGCCAGCTCACCAATGCTAGCGGGTTCTCAAGAGACCCAGTACTTC.

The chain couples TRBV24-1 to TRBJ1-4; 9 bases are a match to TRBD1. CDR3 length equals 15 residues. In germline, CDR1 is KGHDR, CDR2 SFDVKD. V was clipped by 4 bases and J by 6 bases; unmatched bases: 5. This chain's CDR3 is CATSDQGQGHEKLFF. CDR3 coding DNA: TGTGCCACCAGTGACCAGGGACAGGGCCATGAAAAACTGTTTTTT.

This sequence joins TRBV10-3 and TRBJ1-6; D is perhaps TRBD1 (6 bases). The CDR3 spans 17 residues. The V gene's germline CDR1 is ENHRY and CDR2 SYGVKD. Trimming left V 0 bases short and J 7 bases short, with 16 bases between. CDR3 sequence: CAISESVTGQLNSPLHF. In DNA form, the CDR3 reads TGTGCCATCAGTGAGTCAGTTACTGGACAGCTGAATTCACCCCTCCACTTT.

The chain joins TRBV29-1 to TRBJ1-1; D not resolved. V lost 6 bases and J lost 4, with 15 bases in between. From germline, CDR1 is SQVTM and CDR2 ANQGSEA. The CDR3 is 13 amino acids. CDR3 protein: CSVWERSGTEAFF. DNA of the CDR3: TGCAGCGTCTGGGAGCGAAGTGGCACTGAAGCTTTCTTT.

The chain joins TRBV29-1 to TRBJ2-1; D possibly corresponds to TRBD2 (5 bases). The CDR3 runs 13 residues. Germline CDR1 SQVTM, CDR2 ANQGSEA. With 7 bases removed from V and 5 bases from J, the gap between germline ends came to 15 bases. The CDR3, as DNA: TGCAGCGCCGGGAACCCGTCGAACAATGAGCAGTTCTTC. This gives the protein CSAGNPSNNEQFF.